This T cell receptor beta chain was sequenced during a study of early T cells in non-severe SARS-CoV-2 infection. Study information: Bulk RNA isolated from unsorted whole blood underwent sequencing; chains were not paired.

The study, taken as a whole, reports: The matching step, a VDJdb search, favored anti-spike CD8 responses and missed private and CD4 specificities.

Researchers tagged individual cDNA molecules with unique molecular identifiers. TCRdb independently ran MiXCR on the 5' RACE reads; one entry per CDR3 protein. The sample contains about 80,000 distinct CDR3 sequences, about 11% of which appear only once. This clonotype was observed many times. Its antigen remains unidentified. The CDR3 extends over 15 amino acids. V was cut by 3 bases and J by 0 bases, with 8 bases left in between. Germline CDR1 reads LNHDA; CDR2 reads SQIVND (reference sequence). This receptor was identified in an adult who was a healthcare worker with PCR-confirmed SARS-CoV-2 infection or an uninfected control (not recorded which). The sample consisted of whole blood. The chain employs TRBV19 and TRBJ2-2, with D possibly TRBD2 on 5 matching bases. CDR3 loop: CASSIAGTNTGELFF. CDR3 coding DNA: TGTGCCAGTAGTATCGCCGGGACGAACACCGGGGAGCTGTTTTTT. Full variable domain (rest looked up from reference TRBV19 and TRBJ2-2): DGGITQSPKYLFRKEGQNVTLSCEQNLNHDAMYWYRQDPGQGLRLIYYSQIVNDFQKGDIAEGYSVSREKKESFPLTVTSAQKNPTAFYLCASSIAGTNTGELFFGEGSRLTVL.